This T cell receptor beta chain was documented in a study of radiotherapy plus CTLA-4 blockade in lung cancer. Study-wide background: Overall, around 20% of patients showed an objective response, while roughly 28% attained disease control. General study results and limits: There was expansion of tumor-derived TCR clones in blood after radiotherapy plus ipilimumab. It was early blood T cell clone dynamics, with interferon-beta, that reportedly best predicted response.

Participants had chemo-refractory metastatic non-small-cell lung cancer and were treated with focal radiation plus ipilimumab CTLA-4 blockade. As to this clone: As yet, its antigen is unknown.

TCRdb's table, derived via immunoSEQ multiplex PCR, lists solely in-frame clones and lacks some. The sample has about 60,000 clones, about four fifths seen once; the top ten hold about 4%. The clonotype was recovered from a human donor with non-small cell lung cancer who had a partial response to radiotherapy plus ipilimumab. The sample consisted of peripheral blood, taken from a patient treated with radiotherapy plus ipilimumab.

CDR3 region: CASSGSSITYEQYF. The CDR3 DNA sequence: TGTGCCAGCAGCGGATCTAGCATCACCTACGAGCAGTACTTC. The chain links TRBV28 to TRBJ2-7; a weak D match, TRBD2 (5 bases). Per germline, CDR1 MDHEN and CDR2 SYDVKM. This CDR3 contains 14 residues. V lost 6 bases and J lost 2, with 14 bases in between.